This record looks at one T cell receptor beta chain sequence and its context. The antigen remains undetermined. Germline V gene data show CDR1 as SGHTA and CDR2 as FQGNSA. The CDR3 consists of 14 residues. Trimming cost V 3 bases and J 7 bases; bases outside gene matches: 1. This entry is derived from a study of vaccination and CD4 T cells after COVID-19. Study context: Two of the convalescents were Hispanic, and the group consisted of six males and four females.

Sequenced with the Oncomine TCR Beta short-read assay was DNA taken from cultured CD4+ T cells. TCRdb independently ran MiXCR on the PCR reads; one entry per CDR3 protein. The sample records 20,000 or so distinct CDR3 sequences, more than 50% being singletons. Regarding treatment: roughly 10-day PBMC culture with coronavirus spike peptide pools or control peptides (ViraFEST assay). Once peptide pools had expanded antigen-specific T cells, ViraFEST sequenced TCRs. The genes are TRBV7-2 and TRBJ2-1; TRBD2 matches at 12 bases. Sequenced: CD4+ T cells from blood, cultured in vitro. This clonotype was obtained from a human donor who had recovered from COVID-19. The CDR3 is CASSFGTSGNEQFF. The CDR3 DNA reads as TGTGCCAGCAGCTTCGGGACTAGCGGGAATGAGCAGTTCTTC.